This is a list of T cell receptor beta chains from one sample in a study of T cell repertoires in cytomegalovirus infection. TCRdb reprocessed the reads with MiXCR, giving one entry per CDR3 protein. The repertoire consists of 7,500 to 9,000 distinct CDR3 sequences, with approximately 54% occurring once and the leading ten covering approximately 75%. These receptors' antigens are unknown. The sequenced sample was PBMCs, sequenced either directly or after in vitro stimulation (not recorded which). Receptor source: a human donor in good health (CMV status not recorded). Some clones in this sample may be carry-over from other donors' samples. CDR3s leave out the opening cysteine and the closing phenylalanine or tryptophan.

TRBV12-3/TRBV12-4,ASSSLRLLVGERSSYEQF
TRBV6-1,ASKGRTKSYEQY
TRBV12-3/TRBV12-4,ASSSLSLLGGERSYNEQF
TRBV6-1,ASGKGWDGTEAF
TRBV9,ASSPQQGWNTEAF
TRBV7-2,ASSRVRGSYNEQF
TRBV7-2,ASSLGDLTPTGWGSGYT
TRBV20-1,SAWDRGHYSNQPQH
TRBV7-2,ASSLGDVNPTGLGIGYP
TRBV12-3/TRBV12-4,AGSSLSLLLGERSSNEQF
TRBV9,ASSVVTGKGYT
TRBV7-2,ASSSSLAGGSTYTQY
TRBV12-3/TRBV12-4,ASSTGFVTEAF
TRBV4-1,ASFGWDVRDSYNEQF
TRBV28,ASGLGVTKNIQY
TRBV27,ASSQGSGQPQH
TRBV27,DCHGDTQA
TRBV7-9,ASSPGRGVYKEQF
TRBV5-5,ASTWTGVGYP
TRBV7-1,ASSSAGSGYT
TRBV18,ASSPPNSQETQY
TRBV12-3/TRBV12-4,ASSPEGLGQGHAGNQPQH
TRBV4-2,ATSEGRGDLYGYT
TRBV14,ASSKEWGDKEQF